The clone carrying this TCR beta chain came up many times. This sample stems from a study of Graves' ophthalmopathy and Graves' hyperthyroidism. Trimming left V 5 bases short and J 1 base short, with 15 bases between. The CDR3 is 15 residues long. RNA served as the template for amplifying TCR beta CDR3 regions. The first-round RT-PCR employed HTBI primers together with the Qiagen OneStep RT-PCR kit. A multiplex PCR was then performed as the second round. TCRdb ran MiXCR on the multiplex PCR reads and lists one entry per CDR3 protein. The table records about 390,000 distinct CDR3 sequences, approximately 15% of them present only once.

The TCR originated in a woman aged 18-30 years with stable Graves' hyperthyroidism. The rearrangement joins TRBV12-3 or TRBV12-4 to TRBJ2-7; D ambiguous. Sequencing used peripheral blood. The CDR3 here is CASSPYDITSYEQYF. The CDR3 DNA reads TGTGCCAGCAGTCCTTACGACATAACGTCCTACGAGCAGTACTTC.